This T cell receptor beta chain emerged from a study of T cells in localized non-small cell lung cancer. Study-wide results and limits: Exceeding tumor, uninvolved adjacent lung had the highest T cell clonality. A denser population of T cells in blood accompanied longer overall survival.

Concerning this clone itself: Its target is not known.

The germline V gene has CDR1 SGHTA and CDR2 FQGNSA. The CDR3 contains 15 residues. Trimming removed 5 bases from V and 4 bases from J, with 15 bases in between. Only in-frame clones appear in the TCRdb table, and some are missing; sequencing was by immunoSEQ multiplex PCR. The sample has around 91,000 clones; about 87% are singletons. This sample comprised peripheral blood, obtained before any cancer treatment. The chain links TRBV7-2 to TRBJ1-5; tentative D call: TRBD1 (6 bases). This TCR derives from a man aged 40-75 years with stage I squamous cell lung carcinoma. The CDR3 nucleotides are TGTGCCAGCAGCCCACAGGGAGGGACAAATCAGCCCCAGCATTTT. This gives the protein CASSPQGGTNQPQHF.